This TCR beta chain was found in a study of cytomegalovirus exposure and HLA in healthy donors. Use of 60 Vbeta and 13 Jbeta primers characterized the PCR. Repertoires were generated with immunoSEQ multiplex PCR, while TCRdb's copy carries only in-frame clones and drops some. The table lists 150,000 to 200,000 clones, 87% of them singletons, with 0.2% to 0.3% in the top ten. Turning to this clone: Its antigen remains unidentified.

General observations from the study: A few chains tied to CMV proved CMV antigen-specific in vitro.

Per germline, CDR1 LNHDA and CDR2 SQIVND (reference sequence). The CDR3 consists of 14 residues. V gave up 6 bases and J gave up 2 bases, with 14 bases separating them. This sequence originates from a girl less than two years old in good health and CMV-seronegative. Sequencing was carried out using PBMCs. The J gene is TRBJ2-7, the V gene TRBV19; weak D call: TRBD1 (6 bases). CDR3 sequence: CASRHREAPYEQYF. The CDR3 DNA follows: TGTGCCAGTAGGCACAGGGAAGCCCCCTACGAGCAGTACTTC.